These 21 T cell receptor beta chains were all obtained from the same sample, sequenced in a study of blood T cell repertoires in COVID-19 (TCRdb year 2020). The receptor library was made with the immunoSEQ multiplex PCR assay. TCRdb's version of the immuneACCESS table is confined to in-frame rearrangements and falls short of the full clone set. An unresolved V gene accounts for under half of the shortfall where checked; the remainder is of unknown origin. Across this sample there are more than 250,000 clones, with around 90% seen only once. Roughly 6.7% of the sample is taken by the ten largest. The source material was peripheral blood. The receptors stem from a man between 18 and 29 years old who had recovered from COVID-19.

The chain recombines TRBV5-8 with TRBJ1-1; D might be TRBD1 (5 bases). From germline, CDR1 is SGHTS and CDR2 YDEGEE. The CDR3 has 13 amino acids. Trimming took off 0 bases at V and 8 bases at J, with 11 bases between the two ends. CDR3 protein: CASSLVQAGEAFF. The CDR3 DNA is TGTGCCAGCAGCTTGGTACAGGCGGGAGAAGCTTTCTTT.

The chain has TRBV5-1 and TRBJ2-7; the match to TRBD1 covers 7 bases. The ends lost 4 bases at V and 2 bases at J; junction bases unmatched: 3. CDR1 is SGHRS and CDR2 is YFSETQ in the germline V gene. The CDR3 consists of 13 residues. CDR3 nucleotides: TGCGCCAGCAGCCCGACAGGGACCTACGAGCAGTACTTC. Translated, it gives CASSPTGTYEQYF.

The chain employs TRBV9 and TRBJ2-7; D gene ambiguous. Germline loops: CDR1 SGDLS, CDR2 YYNGEE. Trimming cost V 0 bases and J 1 base, with 11 bases left between them. This CDR3 has 15 amino acids. The CDR3 loop is CASSVAPSPSYEQYF. In DNA form, the CDR3 reads TGTGCCAGCAGCGTAGCCCCCTCCCCTTCCTACGAGCAGTACTTC.

This clone was counted a single time. The chain employs TRBV4-1 and TRBJ2-1; 15 bases agree with TRBD2. The CDR3 has 15 amino acids. V lost 4 bases, J lost 7 bases, and 2 bases stayed unmatched. Germline lookup yields CDR1 MGHRA and CDR2 YSYEKL. This CDR3 is CASSPGTSGRNEQFF. The CDR3 DNA is TGCGCCAGCAGCCCCGGGACTAGCGGGAGGAATGAGCAGTTCTTC.

This clone was seen only a few times. The chain is built from TRBV5-4 and TRBJ2-2, with TRBD2 matching 10 bases. CDR3 length: 18 residues. CDR1 is SGHNT, CDR2 YYREEE, per germline (reference sequence). J was trimmed by 4 bases and V by 5 bases; bases with no gene match: 14. The CDR3 reads CASSPGTSEGVITGELFF. The CDR3, as DNA: TGTGCCAGCAGTCCAGGGACTAGCGAGGGGGTGATCACCGGGGAGCTGTTTTTT.

The chain couples TRBV2 to TRBJ1-3; D is undetermined. CDR3 size: 14 residues. Trimming stripped 2 bases from V and 9 bases from J, with 14 bases between. The V gene's germline CDR1 is SNHLY and CDR2 FYNNEI. The CDR3 region has the DNA TGTGCCAGCAGTGAAAAGGGAATTGAGGGCACCATATATTTT. Protein sequence: CASSEKGIEGTIYF.

The chain combines TRBV4-1 with TRBJ2-1; 10 bases align to TRBD2. Trimming at V came to 4 bases and at J to 1 base, leaving 10 bases not matched to a gene. This CDR3 comprises 18 residues. Germline V gene sequence: CDR1 MGHRA, CDR2 YSYEKL. CDR3 amino acids: CASSRGALAGDSYNEQFF. The CDR3 DNA reads as TGCGCCAGCAGCCGGGGTGCCCTAGCGGGGGATTCCTACAATGAGCAGTTCTTC.

This clone was seen more than once but under ten times. V usage is TRBV7-9 and J usage is TRBJ1-2; D gene unclear. Trimming cost V 5 bases and J 3 bases, with 19 bases left between them. The CDR3 totals 16 residues. Per the germline V gene, CDR1 is SEHNR and CDR2 is FQNEAQ (reference sequence). Here the CDR3 DNA reads TGTGCCAGCAGCCCTTCCAGAGGAGGGAAGGACTATGGCTACACCTTC. Amino acid sequence: CASSPSRGGKDYGYTF.

The chain is built from TRBV11-2 and TRBJ2-1; maybe TRBD2 (5 bases). V was cut by 0 bases and J by 14 bases, with 17 bases left in between. This CDR3 contains 14 residues. Looked up from germline, CDR1 is SGHAT and CDR2 is FQNNGV. CDR3 loop: CASSLDRNRGQEFF. For the CDR3, the DNA is TGTGCCAGCAGCTTAGATCGCAACCGGGGTCAAGAGTTCTTC. Full variable domain (rest looked up from reference TRBV11-2 and TRBJ2-1): EAGVAQSPRYKIIEKRQSVAFWCNPISGHATLYWYQQILGQGPKLLIQFQNNGVVDDSQLPKDRFSAERLKGVDSTLKIQPAKLEDSAVYLCASSLDRNRGQEFFGPGTRLTVL.

The chain is built from TRBV7-9 and TRBJ1-1, with no clear D. Trimming left V 1 base short and J 0 bases short, with 6 bases between. The CDR3 contains 14 residues. The germline V gene has CDR1 SEHNR and CDR2 FQNEAQ (reference sequence). The CDR3 bases are TGTGCCAGCAGCTTAGGAGGAGTGAACACTGAAGCTTTCTTT. Its translation is CASSLGGVNTEAFF.

This clone was counted only a few times. The rearrangement links TRBV27 to TRBJ2-7; tentative D call: TRBD1 (5 bases). The ends were cut back, 8 bases at V and 6 bases at J, with 17 bases in the middle. Germline V CDR1 and CDR2: MNHEY, SMNVEV (reference sequence). The CDR3 has 13 amino acids. CDR3 nucleotides: TGTGCCAGCTCCCACGGTCAGGGCGGCGAGCAGTACTTC. It yields the protein CASSHGQGGEQYF.

This rearrangement joins TRBV7-2 to TRBJ2-5; maybe TRBD2 (5 bases). Trimming cost V 7 bases and J 5 bases, with 14 bases left between them. CDR3 length: 13 amino acids. Looked up from germline, CDR1 is SGHTA and CDR2 is FQGNSA. CDR3: CASIRGPGETQYF. The CDR3 bases are TGTGCCAGCATCCGAGGGCCGGGGGAGACCCAGTACTTC. Using reference TRBV7-2 and TRBJ2-5 for the parts outside the CDR3, the full variable domain is GAGVSQSPSNKVTEKGKDVELRCDPISGHTALYWYRQSLGQGLEFLIYFQGNSAPDKSGLPSDRFSAERTGGSVSTLTIQRTQQEDSAVYLCASIRGPGETQYFGPGTRLLVL.

This sequence joins TRBV7-9 and TRBJ1-4, with a weak D call TRBD1 (6 bases). The germline CDR1 and CDR2 sequences are SEHNR and FQNEAQ (reference sequence). CDR3 size: 14 residues. Trimming left V 2 bases short and J 7 bases short, with 11 bases between. CDR3 nucleotide sequence: TGTGCCAGCAGCTTAACGGGAGGGGGTGAAAAACTGTTTTTT. Its translation: CASSLTGGGEKLFF.

In this sample, this clone turned up once. As DNA, the CDR3 is TGTGCCAGCAGCTATGGGGCCCCGGGACAGAGCTACGAGCAGTACTTC. It codes for CASSYGAPGQSYEQYF. The gene calls are TRBV7-2 and TRBJ2-7; TRBD1 aligns across 7 bases. With 4 bases clipped from V and 3 bases from J, the junction kept 12 bases outside the gene matches. The CDR3 has 16 amino acids. Per the germline V gene, CDR1 is SGHTA and CDR2 is FQGNSA.

The CDR3 DNA reads TGTGCCAGCAGTTACTCGATACAGGGGACCTACGAGCAGTACTTC. As protein: CASSYSIQGTYEQYF. The chain uses TRBV6-5 and TRBJ2-7; 7 nucleotides match TRBD1. CDR1 MNHEY and CDR2 SVGAGI come from the germline V gene. V gave up 0 bases and J gave up 2 bases; unmatched junction bases: 4. There are 15 residues in the CDR3.

V is TRBV6-5 and J is TRBJ2-3; D gene uncertain. The CDR3 contains 16 residues. Germline assignment: CDR1 MNHEY and CDR2 SVGAGI. The V and J ends lost 4 bases and 0 bases respectively, with 14 bases between them. CDR3 nucleotides: TGTGCCAGCAGTTCCTTACTTCACTCTAGCACAGATACGCAGTATTTT. Translating it yields CASSSLLHSSTDTQYF.

This chain joins TRBV5-3 and TRBJ1-5, with 10 positions matching TRBD1. TRBV5-3 is placed among ORFs of uncertain function. CDR3 length equals 16 residues. The junction had 11 bases not matched to a gene; V was cut back by 4 bases and J by 7 bases. CDR3 sequence reads: CARSPYPGQGTQPQHF. CDR3 coding DNA: TGTGCCAGAAGCCCGTACCCGGGACAGGGGACACAGCCCCAGCATTTT.

The rearrangement uses TRBV5-6 and TRBJ1-1, with no clear D. Trimming took 4 bases from V and 0 from J, leaving 13 bases between them. Germline V CDR1 and CDR2: SGHDT, YYEEEE. The length of the CDR3 is 15 residues. CDR3 loop: CASSPDGTMNTEAFF. The CDR3 DNA follows: TGTGCCAGCAGCCCCGACGGAACTATGAACACTGAAGCTTTCTTT.

The V gene is TRBV6-1, the J gene TRBJ1-6; 7 bases map to TRBD1. The CDR3 spans 16 residues. V shed 3 bases, J shed 6 bases, and the junction held 8 bases outside the gene matches. CDR1 and CDR2 from the germline V gene are MNHNS and SASEGT. CDR3 loop: CASSDQPGQSNSPLHF. CDR3 sequence (DNA): TGTGCCAGCAGTGACCAACCGGGACAGAGTAATTCACCCCTCCACTTT.

The chain has TRBV30 and TRBJ2-1; D not certain. The CDR3 has 15 residues. V was pared by 1 base and J by 0 bases, with 10 bases between. Germline CDR1 reads GTSNPN; CDR2 reads SVGIG (reference sequence). The CDR3 DNA follows: TGTGCCTGGAGTGGTCCTAGAAGCTCCTACAATGAGCAGTTCTTC. This translates into CAWSGPRSSYNEQFF.

This chain links TRBV19 with TRBJ1-5; 10 bases map to TRBD1. Germline V lookup: CDR1 LNHDA, CDR2 SQIVND (reference sequence). The CDR3 runs 14 residues. V lost 7 bases and J lost 7; bases outside the gene matches: 7. The CDR3 spells CASTTTGGQQPQHF. In nucleotides, the CDR3 is TGTGCCAGTACCACGACAGGGGGCCAGCAGCCCCAGCATTTT. Full variable domain (outside the CDR3, taken from reference TRBV19 and TRBJ1-5): DGGITQSPKYLFRKEGQNVTLSCEQNLNHDAMYWYRQDPGQGLRLIYYSQIVNDFQKGDIAEGYSVSREKKESFPLTVTSAQKNPTAFYLCASTTTGGQQPQHFGDGTRLSIL.